These 27 T cell receptor beta chains originate from one sample sequenced in a study of T cell responses to AZD1222 COVID-19 vaccine. Profiled with immunoSEQ multiplex PCR; TCRdb holds only in-frame clones, not every one. Counted here are roughly 92,000 clones, almost 90% occurring once; the ten biggest clones make up roughly 9.1%. This sample comprised peripheral blood, obtained on day 0 of AZD1222 vaccination. Receptor source: an adult in good health.

The V gene is TRBV4-1, the J gene TRBJ2-3; no firm D call. The V gene's germline CDR1 is MGHRA and CDR2 YSYEKL. CDR3 length: 14 residues. V lost 0 bases and J lost 4, with 8 bases in between. The CDR3 DNA follows: TGCGCCAGCAGCCAAGAGCGTTCGGCAGATACGCAGTATTTT. It codes for CASSQERSADTQYF.

CDR3 loop: CASTGAVYQPQHF. DNA of the CDR3: TGTGCCAGCACCGGGGCGGTTTATCAGCCCCAGCATTTT. J is TRBJ1-5 and V is TRBV12-3 or TRBV12-4; possible D gene TRBD1, 5 bases. The CDR3 sequence is 13 residues long. V was clipped by 7 bases and J by 5 bases, with 12 bases between them.

The genes are TRBV30 and TRBJ2-2, with D maybe TRBD1 (6 bases). Germline CDR1 and CDR2: GTSNPN and SVGIG (reference sequence). There are 13 residues in the CDR3. Trimming cost V 2 bases and J 6 bases, with 10 bases left between them. CDR3 in DNA: TGTGCCTGGAGTTATACAGGGTCCGGGGAGCTGTTTTTT. Protein product: CAWSYTGSGELFF.

The chain is built from TRBV3-1 (or the pseudogene TRBV3-2) and TRBJ2-1; the D is unclear. Germline CDR1 LGHDT, CDR2 YNNKEL (reference sequence). The germline V and J ends were trimmed by 0 bases and 8 bases, with 5 bases remaining between them. The CDR3 contains 12 residues. The CDR3 spells CASSQDGDEQFF. The DNA of the CDR3 is TGTGCCAGCAGCCAAGATGGAGATGAGCAGTTCTTC.

The chain couples TRBV7-3 to TRBJ1-3; TRBD1 is a possible D gene (5 bases). There are 14 residues in the CDR3. Germline CDR1 and CDR2: SGHTA and FQGTGA. The germline V and J ends were trimmed by 4 bases and 0 bases, with 7 bases remaining between them. CDR3: CASSSGYSGNTIYF. CDR3 DNA: TGTGCCAGCAGCTCAGGGTACTCTGGAAACACCATATATTTT.

This clone was found a few times. V and J are TRBV5-1 and TRBJ1-2; TRBD1 agrees at 9 bases. Germline V gene lookup returns CDR1 SGHRS and CDR2 YFSETQ. V trimming: 8 bases; J trimming: 3 bases; junction bases outside the gene matches: 23. The CDR3 runs 19 residues. CDR3 region: CARPLMALWGQGSDYGYTF. The CDR3 DNA sequence: TGCGCCAGGCCCTTGATGGCATTGTGGGGACAGGGAAGCGACTATGGCTACACCTTC.

V usage is TRBV19 and J usage is TRBJ1-4, with 10 bases identical to TRBD1. This CDR3 is built from 14 residues. Per the germline V gene, CDR1 is LNHDA and CDR2 is SQIVND (reference sequence). Trimming took 6 bases from V and 7 from J; bases not matched to a gene: 5. CDR3 protein: CASSLTGGLEKLFF. CDR3 nucleotides: TGTGCCAGTAGCCTGACAGGGGGCCTTGAAAAACTGTTTTTT. The whole variable domain, filled in from reference TRBV19 and TRBJ1-4, reads DGGITQSPKYLFRKEGQNVTLSCEQNLNHDAMYWYRQDPGQGLRLIYYSQIVNDFQKGDIAEGYSVSREKKESFPLTVTSAQKNPTAFYLCASSLTGGLEKLFFGSGTQLSVL.

The chain links TRBV7-6 to TRBJ1-1; D not certain. The V gene's germline CDR1 is SGHVS and CDR2 FNYEAQ. With 5 bases removed from V and 0 bases from J, the gap between germline ends came to 7 bases. The length of the CDR3 is 13 residues. In DNA, the CDR3 is TGTGCCAGCAGCCCCTCCTTGAACACTGAAGCTTTCTTT. Translation: CASSPSLNTEAFF.

This clone was recorded only once. The chain joins TRBV2 to TRBJ1-3; D call uncertain. This CDR3 region has 14 residues. V shed 4 bases and J shed 0 bases, with 7 bases lying between them. Germline lookup yields CDR1 SNHLY and CDR2 FYNNEI. The CDR3 DNA reads TGTGCCAGCAGTGTGAAGGGCTCTGGAAACACCATATATTTT. Protein: CASSVKGSGNTIYF.

The V and J genes are TRBV2 and TRBJ1-3; D gene uncertain. Germline assignment: CDR1 SNHLY and CDR2 FYNNEI. V gave up 4 bases and J gave up 4 bases, with 11 bases separating them. This CDR3 is built from 14 residues. The CDR3: CASSGGGEGNTIYF. The CDR3, as DNA: TGTGCCAGCAGTGGAGGTGGGGAGGGAAACACCATATATTTT.

This clone was found once. The chain carries TRBV12-3 or TRBV12-4 and TRBJ1-1; D not resolved. This CDR3 comprises 13 residues. V shed 3 bases and J shed 1 base, with 6 bases lying between them. The CDR3 nucleotides read TGTGCCAGCAGTTTCTGGGAGAACACTGAAGCTTTCTTT. This encodes CASSFWENTEAFF.

The chain links TRBV6-2 or TRBV6-3 to TRBJ1-1, with D hard to call. The V gene lost 2 bases and the J gene lost 7 bases, with 11 bases spanning the gap. The CDR3 spans 13 residues. Germline CDR1 and CDR2: MNHEY and SVGEGT. This chain's CDR3 is CASSYVGFGEAFF. The CDR3 nucleotides are TGTGCCAGCAGTTACGTCGGTTTTGGTGAAGCTTTCTTT.

The chain recombines TRBV5-6 with TRBJ1-4, with D tentatively TRBD1 (5 bases). Germline CDR1 SGHDT, CDR2 YYEEEE. V shed 5 bases and J shed 7 bases, with 18 bases lying between them. The length of the CDR3 is 15 residues. This CDR3 reads CASSPPGTSTEKLFF. The DNA of the CDR3 is TGTGCCAGCAGTCCCCCCGGGACTTCTACTGAAAAACTGTTTTTT.

The gene calls are TRBV7-2 and TRBJ2-5, with TRBD2 matching 14 bases. V shed 1 base and J 2 bases; nucleotides not matched to a gene: 3. The CDR3 has 17 residues. Germline V gene data show CDR1 as SGHTA and CDR2 as FQGNSA. In DNA form, the CDR3 reads TGTGCCAGCAGCTTAGGACTAGCGGGGGGGGGTCAAGAGACCCAGTACTTC. As protein: CASSLGLAGGGQETQYF.

The chain carries TRBV5-4 and TRBJ2-7; the match to TRBD2 covers 7 bases. Germline V gene sequence: CDR1 SGHNT, CDR2 YYREEE (reference sequence). V shed 5 bases, J shed 5 bases, and the junction held 10 bases outside the gene matches. There are 14 residues in the CDR3. The CDR3 here is CASRSSGGRNEQYF. The CDR3 DNA follows: TGTGCCAGCAGATCGTCGGGAGGTCGGAACGAGCAGTACTTC.

In its sample, this clone was seen once. V gene TRBV2 combines with J gene TRBJ1-1; weak D call: TRBD1 (5 bases). CDR1 and CDR2 from the germline V gene are SNHLY and FYNNEI. V was shortened by 5 bases and J by 2 bases, with 12 bases between the two germline ends. The CDR3 runs to 14 residues. The CDR3 nucleotides are TGTGCCAGCAGTCCCGAGACAGCAAACACTGAAGCTTTCTTT. Protein sequence: CASSPETANTEAFF.

V is TRBV6-6 and J is TRBJ1-2; tentatively, D is TRBD1 (5 bases). CDR1 and CDR2 (germline): MNHNY, SVGAGI (reference sequence). V gave up 6 bases and J gave up 5 bases, with 16 bases separating them. The CDR3 is made up of 14 amino acids. The CDR3 DNA is TGTGCCAGCAGGTTCGACCGGGGCCGTTATGGCTACACCTTC. It specifies CASRFDRGRYGYTF.

The rearrangement joins TRBV12-3 or TRBV12-4 to TRBJ1-1; D unresolved. The V end was cut by 3 bases, the J end by 2 bases, with 7 bases between. There are 13 residues in the CDR3. Written as DNA, the CDR3 is TGTGCCAGCAGTTTTTCCCTTAACACTGAAGCTTTCTTT. Its protein is CASSFSLNTEAFF.

This clone has a single count. This chain connects TRBV4-1 to TRBJ2-7; D is perhaps TRBD2 (7 bases). Germline CDR1 reads MGHRA; CDR2 reads YSYEKL. CDR3 length: 16 amino acids. The ends were cut back, 1 base at V and 6 bases at J, with 19 bases in the middle. The CDR3 is CASSQVRGAADREQYF. The CDR3 nucleotides are TGCGCCAGCAGCCAAGTACGGGGGGCCGCGGATCGCGAGCAGTACTTC.

The chain joins TRBV4-2 to TRBJ2-3; 7 bases agree with TRBD2. The length of the CDR3 is 15 residues. Germline lookup yields CDR1 LGHNA and CDR2 YNFKEQ. The V segment lost 0 bases and the J segment 3 bases; nucleotides outside the gene matches: 3. The CDR3 coding sequence is TGTGCCAGCAGCCAAGAACTAGCGCGGACAGATACGCAGTATTTT. Amino acid sequence: CASSQELARTDTQYF.

The chain combines TRBV5-6 with TRBJ1-5; a weak D match, TRBD1 (5 bases). Germline CDR1 and CDR2: SGHDT and YYEEEE. This CDR3 is built from 13 residues. V lost 7 bases, J lost 3 bases, and 11 bases lay in between. In DNA, the CDR3 is TGTGCCAGCCAACGGGGGTCCAATCAGCCCCAGCATTTT. The encoded protein is CASQRGSNQPQHF.

The chain combines TRBV9 with TRBJ2-1, with TRBD2 matching 7 bases. The germline V gene has CDR1 SGDLS and CDR2 YYNGEE. This CDR3 spans 15 amino acids. After removal of 3 bases from V and 6 bases from J, the junction contained 9 bases not matched to a gene. As DNA, the CDR3 is TGTGCCAGCAGCGGTGGGGCGGGGGACCTCAATGAGCAGTTCTTC. Amino acid sequence: CASSGGAGDLNEQFF.

The chain has TRBV5-1 and TRBJ2-3, with a possible D match to TRBD2 (6 bases). The germline CDR1 and CDR2 sequences are SGHRS and YFSETQ. The CDR3 has 15 residues. V lost 4 bases to trimming and J lost 0 bases, with 12 bases between them. Written as DNA, the CDR3 is TGCGCCAGCAGCCCGGGGGACCCAAGCACAGATACGCAGTATTTT. Translation: CASSPGDPSTDTQYF.

This clone is a singleton in its sample. The chain joins TRBV7-2 to TRBJ1-5; D ambiguous. The ends were cut back, 2 bases at V and 0 bases at J, with 5 bases in the middle. The length of the CDR3 is 14 residues. Germline V gives CDR1 SGHTA, CDR2 FQGNSA. CDR3 region: CASSLISSNQPQHF. For the CDR3, the DNA is TGTGCCAGCAGCTTAATAAGTAGCAATCAGCCCCAGCATTTT.

The chain uses TRBV5-1 and TRBJ1-6; TRBD1 matches at 9 bases. With V trimmed by 0 bases and J by 10 bases, 8 bases remained unmatched. CDR3 size: 16 residues. In germline, CDR1 is SGHRS, CDR2 YFSETQ. Here the CDR3 reads CASSLASNRGHSPLHF. In DNA form, the CDR3 reads TGCGCCAGCAGCTTGGCCTCTAACAGGGGGCACTCACCCCTCCACTTT.

This chain joins TRBV7-2 and TRBJ1-1; no reliable D call. Germline lookup yields CDR1 SGHTA and CDR2 FQGNSA. The CDR3 loop spans 15 amino acids. V was shortened by 5 bases and J by 4 bases, with 17 bases between the two germline ends. The CDR3, as DNA: TGTGCCAGCAGCCAAGCGACCTCCGGGTCCACTGAAGCTTTCTTT. Its protein is CASSQATSGSTEAFF.

The gene calls are TRBV6-5 and TRBJ2-7; the D call may be TRBD1 or TRBD2 (5 bases each). The length of the CDR3 is 15 residues. Per germline, CDR1 MNHEY and CDR2 SVGAGI. Trimming removed 8 bases from V and 7 bases from J, with 24 bases in between. The CDR3 region has the DNA TGTGCCAGCGAGGGTAGGGACGGACCGAGGAAGGAGCAGTACTTC. It specifies CASEGRDGPRKEQYF.